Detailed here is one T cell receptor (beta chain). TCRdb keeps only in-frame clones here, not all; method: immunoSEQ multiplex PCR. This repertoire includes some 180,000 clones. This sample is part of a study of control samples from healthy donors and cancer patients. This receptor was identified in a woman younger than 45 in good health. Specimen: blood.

The CDR3 bases are TGTGCCAGCAGAGGTCAGGGGGCCGGGTCCTACGAGCAGTACTTC. It codes for CASRGQGAGSYEQYF. This chain uses TRBV5-4 with TRBJ2-7; 8 bases are shared with TRBD1. The germline CDR1 and CDR2 sequences are SGHNT and YYREEE (reference sequence). V trimming: 5 bases; J trimming: 1 base; junction bases outside the gene matches: 8. The CDR3 extends over 15 amino acids.